The 9 T cell receptor beta chains reported below all come from one sample, sequenced in a study of blood T cell repertoires in COVID-19. Assay: immunoSEQ multiplex PCR; the TCRdb copy retains only in-frame clones and omits some. Of roughly 290,000 clones listed, 80% to 90% are singletons. The specimen was peripheral blood. The receptors shown here come from a young man with acute or convalescent COVID-19.

The genes are TRBV5-1 and TRBJ2-7; D is perhaps TRBD1 (5 bases). V lost 7 bases, J lost 2 bases, and 16 bases lay in between. CDR1 SGHRS and CDR2 YFSETQ come from the germline V gene. The CDR3 spans 14 residues. DNA of the CDR3: TGCGCCAGCGGCTCTAAAGACAGACCCTACGAGCAGTACTTC. It yields the protein CASGSKDRPYEQYF.

This clone appeared a few times. This chain links TRBV7-3 with TRBJ2-2; D may be TRBD1 (6 bases). The ends were cut back, 3 bases at V and 0 bases at J, with 8 bases in the middle. This CDR3 has 15 residues. Germline assignment: CDR1 SGHTA and CDR2 FQGTGA. Written as DNA, the CDR3 is TGTGCCAGCAGCTTCGGACAGACGAACACCGGGGAGCTGTTTTTT. It translates to CASSFGQTNTGELFF.

The count of this clone is one. The chain carries TRBV6-5 and TRBJ2-7, with D possibly being TRBD1 (6 bases). The CDR3 consists of 14 residues. Trimming stripped 5 bases from V and 0 bases from J, with 11 bases between. Germline lookup yields CDR1 MNHEY and CDR2 SVGAGI. The CDR3 here is CASSQNRASYEQYF. The DNA for the CDR3 is TGTGCCAGCAGTCAAAACAGGGCCTCCTACGAGCAGTACTTC.

The chain links TRBV28 to TRBJ2-2, with TRBD2 matching 11 bases. The CDR3 runs to 15 residues. Trimming took 5 bases from V and 4 from J; bases not matched to a gene: 3. Germline CDR1 MDHEN, CDR2 SYDVKM. The CDR3 sequence: CASSPGLAVTGELFF. The CDR3 DNA follows: TGTGCCAGCAGTCCGGGACTAGCGGTCACCGGGGAGCTGTTTTTT.

This clone came up a few times. The chain uses TRBV6-5 and TRBJ2-7; 10 bases map to TRBD1. In germline, CDR1 is MNHEY, CDR2 SVGAGI. The J segment lost 6 bases and the V segment lost 4 bases, leaving 6 bases of the junction unmatched. This CDR3 is built from 14 residues. CDR3 region: CASSSGTGVGEQYF. For the CDR3, the DNA is TGTGCCAGCAGTTCCGGGACAGGGGTCGGCGAGCAGTACTTC.

The chain links TRBV7-9 to TRBJ2-1; D is possibly TRBD2 (6 bases). The CDR3 is 15 amino acids. Germline CDR1 is SEHNR and CDR2 is FQNEAQ (reference sequence). Deletions cut 3 bases from V and 6 bases from J, with 15 bases between. In DNA, the CDR3 is TGTGCCAGCAGCTTTCCGGGACTTTATCGCAATGAGCAGTTCTTC. Its protein is CASSFPGLYRNEQFF. Drawing the rest from reference TRBV7-9 and TRBJ2-1, the complete variable domain is DTGVSQNPRHKITKRGQNVTFRCDPISEHNRLYWYRQTLGQGPEFLTYFQNEAQLEKSRLLSDRFSAERPKGSFSTLEIQRTEQGDSAMYLCASSFPGLYRNEQFFGPGTRLTVL.

This sequence joins TRBV7-8 and TRBJ2-7; 7 nucleotides agree with TRBD2. Germline V gene lookup returns CDR1 SGHVS and CDR2 FQNEAQ. The CDR3 is made up of 17 amino acids. Unmatched junction bases numbered 9, after V lost 1 base and J lost 0 bases. The CDR3 DNA follows: TGTGCCAGCAGCTTAGTTGCCTGGGGGGGGGACTCCTACGAGCAGTACTTC. As protein: CASSLVAWGGDSYEQYF.

This chain links TRBV12-5 with TRBJ1-2; no clear D gene. Trimming took off 3 bases at V and 8 bases at J, with 16 bases between the two ends. Per germline, CDR1 LGHNT and CDR2 FRNRAP. CDR3 length: 14 amino acids. Written as DNA, the CDR3 is TGTGCTAGTGGTTTCCCCGATCGAGGGCTCGGCTACACCTTC. Its protein product is CASGFPDRGLGYTF.

This clone showed up many times. This rearrangement joins TRBV7-2 to TRBJ2-7; D is perhaps TRBD2 (5 bases). In germline, CDR1 is SGHTA, CDR2 FQGNSA. CDR3 length: 14 amino acids. V was cut by 5 bases and J by 2 bases, with 13 bases left in between. The CDR3 here is CASSDYGKTYEQYF. Here the CDR3 DNA reads TGTGCCAGCAGCGATTACGGGAAGACCTACGAGCAGTACTTC.